What follows describes a single TCR beta chain. This record belongs to a study of T cell responses to AZD1222 COVID-19 vaccine. Germline V CDR1 and CDR2: SGHVS, FNYEAQ. CDR3 length: 16 residues. Trimming left V 2 bases short and J 0 bases short, with 12 bases between. Profiling relied on immunoSEQ multiplex PCR, and the TCRdb table lists in-frame clones only, not all of them. Among roughly 130,000 clones, 80% to 90% were seen once, and the ten largest hold about 7.9%. The V and J genes are TRBV7-6 and TRBJ2-3, with a tentative D call TRBD2 (5 bases). The TCR was taken from an adult in good health. The sequenced sample was peripheral blood, obtained on day 0 of AZD1222 vaccination. The CDR3 spells CASSLTTRVSTDTQYF. In DNA, the CDR3 is TGTGCCAGCAGCTTAACCACTAGGGTTAGCACAGATACGCAGTATTTT.